The 23 T cell receptor beta chains given below trace back to one sample, sequenced in a study of T cells in Graves' hyperthyroidism and ophthalmopathy. The source material, RNA transcripts, was used to amplify TCR beta CDR3 regions. TCR CDR3 underwent first-round RT-PCR with the HTBI primer set. TCRdb redid the calling of the multiplex PCR reads with MiXCR, one entry per CDR3 protein. The repertoire consists of 500,000 to 750,000 distinct CDR3 sequences, with less than 20% occurring once and the leading ten covering about 7%. Input material: blood. Every receptor here comes from a woman younger than 45 with Graves' hyperthyroidism.

This clonotype was seen many times. The rearrangement joins TRBV4-1 to TRBJ2-7, with 7 positions matching TRBD1. V trimming: 4 bases; J trimming: 5 bases; junction bases outside the gene matches: 11. Germline loops: CDR1 MGHRA, CDR2 YSYEKL. This CDR3 has 15 amino acids. The CDR3 bases are TGCGCCAGCAGCCTAAGCCGGACAGGACCTGACGAGCAGTACTTC. Its protein is CASSLSRTGPDEQYF.

This clonotype appeared many times. The chain employs TRBV20-1 and TRBJ2-7; TRBD1 matches 7 bases. V lost 1 base, J lost 6 bases, and 15 bases stayed unmatched. This CDR3 is 16 amino acids long. The germline V gene encodes CDR1 DFQATT and CDR2 SNEGSKA (reference sequence). This chain's CDR3 is CSARGFRGIDTGEQYF. DNA of the CDR3: TGCAGTGCTAGAGGGTTCAGGGGGATAGATACCGGCGAGCAGTACTTC.

The chain recombines TRBV20-1 with TRBJ1-5; the D gene is possibly TRBD1 (6 bases). The CDR3 extends over 18 amino acids. Germline V gene data show CDR1 as DFQATT and CDR2 as SNEGSKA (reference sequence). With 2 bases removed from V and 2 bases from J, the gap between germline ends came to 22 bases. CDR3 nucleotide sequence: TGCAGTGCTAGACCTTTCCCGCGGGGGGCTCTGGGCAATCAGCCCCAGCATTTT. As protein: CSARPFPRGALGNQPQHF.

The rearrangement joins TRBV10-3 to TRBJ2-7; D is possibly TRBD1 or TRBD2 (5 bases each). The CDR3 loop spans 16 amino acids. Trimming cost V 3 bases and J 4 bases, with 19 bases left between them. Germline values: CDR1 ENHRY, CDR2 SYGVKD. The CDR3 region is CAISDQAGTGLYEQYF. In nucleotides, the CDR3 is TGTGCCATCAGTGACCAAGCCGGGACGGGCCTTTACGAGCAGTACTTC.

This clonotype was picked up many times. V and J are TRBV6-1 and TRBJ2-7, with 7 bases that match TRBD1. The CDR3 consists of 14 residues. Germline V CDR1 and CDR2: MNHNS, SASEGT. V lost 6 bases and J lost 1; bases outside the gene matches: 6. For the CDR3, the DNA is TGTGCCAGCAGAAGCAGGGGGTTTTCCTACGAGCAGTACTTC. As protein: CASRSRGFSYEQYF.

This clonotype was found many times. J is TRBJ1-6 and V is TRBV20-1; 9 bases agree with TRBD1. V shed 1 base, J shed 0 bases, and the junction held 7 bases outside the gene matches. CDR3 length: 18 amino acids. From germline, CDR1 is DFQATT and CDR2 SNEGSKA (reference sequence). The CDR3 bases are TGCAGTGCTAGAGGGGGACAGGGAATAGTCTCCTATAATTCACCCCTCCACTTT. It translates to CSARGGQGIVSYNSPLHF.

At least ten counts were recorded for this clonotype. V usage is TRBV30 and J usage is TRBJ1-5; 9 positions agree with TRBD1. Losses at the gene ends were 5 bases for V and 0 bases for J; bases not matched to a gene: 5. This CDR3 is 15 amino acids long. The germline gives CDR1 GTSNPN, CDR2 SVGIG (reference sequence). DNA for the CDR3: TGTGCCTGGCATACAGGGGGCCCTAGCAATCAGCCCCAGCATTTT. Residues: CAWHTGGPSNQPQHF.

As concerns this clonotype: A read error may account for a junction end that differs from germline. The rearrangement joins TRBV12-3 or TRBV12-4 to TRBJ2-1; 14 bases fit TRBD2. The CDR3 has 20 amino acids. The CDR3 DNA reads TGTGTCAGCAGTTTCAGGGGACTAGCGGGAGTTACGAGCTCCTACAATGAGCAGTTCTTC. Its protein product is CVSSFRGLAGVTSSYNEQFF.

This clonotype was seen at least ten times. The gene calls are TRBV12-3 or TRBV12-4 and TRBJ2-1; D possibly corresponds to TRBD2 (5 bases). Trimming stripped 3 bases from V and 0 bases from J, with 12 bases between. The CDR3 runs to 16 residues. The CDR3 region is CASSFGIYLSYNEQFF. The CDR3 DNA sequence: TGTGCCAGCAGTTTCGGGATTTACCTCTCCTACAATGAGCAGTTCTTC.

This chain uses TRBV19 with TRBJ2-5; D ambiguous. Trimming pared 4 bases from V and 5 bases from J, leaving 11 bases between. Germline V gene sequence: CDR1 LNHDA, CDR2 SQIVND (reference sequence). CDR3 size: 13 residues. The CDR3 DNA sequence: TGTGCCAGTAGTAATGTGGCTCGTGAGACCCAGTACTTC. This gives the protein CASSNVARETQYF.

This clonotype was counted a few times. The chain links TRBV7-2 to TRBJ1-2, with 7 positions matching TRBD1. CDR1 and CDR2 from the germline V gene are SGHTA and FQGNSA. The CDR3 length is 13 residues. With V trimmed by 5 bases and J by 6 bases, 6 bases remained unmatched. CDR3 protein: CASSHTGVDGYTF. The CDR3 coding sequence is TGTGCCAGCAGCCATACAGGGGTTGATGGCTACACCTTC.

Ten or more counts support this clonotype. The V gene is TRBV6-2 or TRBV6-3, the J gene TRBJ2-3; 7 nucleotides align to TRBD1. The trim removed 7 bases at V and 0 bases at J, leaving 7 bases unmatched. CDR1 is MNHEY, CDR2 SVGEGT, per germline. The CDR3 runs 15 residues. Here the CDR3 reads CASIDGQDSTDTQYF. The CDR3 nucleotides read TGTGCCAGCATTGATGGACAGGATAGCACAGATACGCAGTATTTT.

This clonotype was seen many times. The V call is TRBV2, the J call TRBJ2-5; D may be TRBD1 or TRBD2 (6 bases each). This CDR3 is 13 amino acids long. V lost 7 bases and J lost 2, with 11 bases in between. Germline-derived CDR1 and CDR2 are SNHLY and FYNNEI. This CDR3 reads CASMRDTQETQYF. Written as DNA, the CDR3 is TGTGCCAGCATGCGGGACACACAAGAGACCCAGTACTTC. Using reference TRBV2 and TRBJ2-5 for the parts outside the CDR3, the full variable domain is EPEVTQTPSHQVTQMGQEVILRCVPISNHLYFYWYRQILGQKVEFLVSFYNNEISEKSEIFDDQFSVERPDGSNFTLKIRSTKLEDSAMYFCASMRDTQETQYFGPGTRLLVL.

This clonotype was counted a single time. Since a much larger clone is just one base distant, this may be a read error. The chain uses TRBV24-1 and TRBJ1-1, with D possibly matching TRBD1 (6 bases). Trimming shortened V by 1 base and J by 5 bases, and 22 bases separated the two germline ends. The CDR3 is 18 amino acids. Looked up from germline, CDR1 is KGHDR and CDR2 is SFDVKD. The CDR3 is CATSDLMRQEGLRTEAFF. The CDR3 DNA sequence: TGTGCCACCAGTGATTTAATGCGACAGGAAGGGCTCCGAACTGAAGCTTTCTTT.

V gene TRBV5-6 combines with J gene TRBJ1-4, with TRBD1 identical over 7 bases. CDR1 and CDR2 (germline): SGHDT, YYEEEE. With V trimmed by 2 bases and J by 8 bases, 6 bases remained unmatched. This CDR3 is 14 amino acids long. The chain's CDR3 is CASSLRGQHEKLFF. The CDR3 DNA is TGTGCCAGCAGCTTACGGGGACAGCACGAAAAACTGTTTTTT.

This clonotype was recorded many times. The chain recombines TRBV3-1 with TRBJ1-2, with D possibly TRBD1 on 6 matching bases. The CDR3 length is 12 residues. V lost 1 base and J lost 11, with 11 bases in between. The V gene's germline CDR1 is LGHDT and CDR2 YNNKEL (reference sequence). CDR3 residues: CASSQGEGGYTF. The CDR3 bases are TGTGCCAGCAGCCAAGGCGAAGGGGGTTACACCTTC.

This chain uses TRBV7-8 with TRBJ1-2; 8 bases align to TRBD1. Trimming cost V 5 bases and J 8 bases; bases outside gene matches: 16. CDR3 size: 16 residues. Germline lookup yields CDR1 SGHVS and CDR2 FQNEAQ. The CDR3 coding sequence is TGTGCCAGCAGCCTCGGACAGGGATGGCATAGGGGGGGCTACACCTTC. Amino acids: CASSLGQGWHRGGYTF.

This clonotype was observed many times. The gene calls are TRBV28 and TRBJ1-6; D is unresolved. Germline assignment: CDR1 MDHEN and CDR2 SYDVKM. Trimming pared 6 bases from V and 9 bases from J, leaving 15 bases between. The CDR3 is made up of 14 amino acids. The CDR3 protein is CASREFSGPSPLHF. The CDR3 DNA reads as TGTGCCAGCAGAGAGTTCAGTGGTCCTTCACCCCTCCACTTT.

This clonotype has ten or more counts. The chain carries TRBV3-1 and TRBJ2-7; weak D call: TRBD1 (5 bases). The CDR3 has 12 amino acids. Germline V gene lookup returns CDR1 LGHDT and CDR2 YNNKEL (reference sequence). V was shortened by 3 bases and J by 6 bases, with 9 bases between the two germline ends. This CDR3 reads CASSQRQFEQYF. The DNA for the CDR3 is TGTGCCAGCAGCCAGCGACAGTTCGAGCAGTACTTC.

This clonotype was recorded at least ten times. The chain has TRBV5-1 and TRBJ2-7, with 12 nucleotides matching TRBD2. This CDR3 comprises 16 residues. Trimming at V came to 6 bases and at J to 7 bases, leaving 14 bases not matched to a gene. Per germline, CDR1 SGHRS and CDR2 YFSETQ. The CDR3 loop is CASTTSGSLPSGEQYF. As DNA, the CDR3 is TGCGCCAGCACGACTAGCGGGAGTCTGCCATCGGGGGAGCAGTACTTC. The full variable domain, rest sourced from reference TRBV5-1 and TRBJ2-7, is KAGVTQTPRYLIKTRGQQVTLSCSPISGHRSVSWYQQTPGQGLQFLFEYFSETQRNKGNFPGRFSGRQFSNSRSEMNVSTLELGDSALYLCASTTSGSLPSGEQYFGPGTRLTVT.

Only a few counts were recorded for this clonotype. The V call is TRBV3-1, the J call TRBJ2-2; no definite D call. Germline V gene lookup returns CDR1 LGHDT and CDR2 YNNKEL (reference sequence). Deletions cut 2 bases from V and 4 bases from J, with 17 bases between. The CDR3 sequence is 17 residues long. The CDR3 loop is CASSQNPVGRITGELFF. The DNA for the CDR3 is TGTGCCAGCAGCCAAAACCCCGTAGGCCGAATCACCGGGGAGCTGTTTTTT.

This clonotype occurred many times. The rearrangement joins TRBV12-3 or TRBV12-4 to TRBJ2-3; possible D gene TRBD1, 6 bases. The CDR3 is made up of 15 amino acids. The ends were cut back, 5 bases at V and 4 bases at J, with 16 bases in the middle. The CDR3 DNA reads as TGTGCCAGCAGTGAAACAGGGACGGTGGCAGATACGCAGTATTTT. As protein: CASSETGTVADTQYF.

The rearrangement links TRBV11-1 to TRBJ2-5, with 13 bases fitting TRBD2. J gave up 5 bases and V 5 bases, and 8 bases lay outside the gene matches. CDR1 SGHAT and CDR2 FQDESV come from the germline V gene (reference sequence). This CDR3 region has 16 residues. The CDR3 region is CASSQLAGGPMETQYF. CDR3 sequence (DNA): TGTGCCAGCAGCCAACTAGCGGGAGGGCCAATGGAGACCCAGTACTTC.